This T cell receptor (beta chain) originates from a study of T cells in Graves' hyperthyroidism and ophthalmopathy. Whole-study results and caveats: Stable hyperthyroidism was separated from ophthalmopathy by a model based on 13 V-J features. Progression to ophthalmopathy was predicted a median of roughly 6.6 months early.

This clonotype was seen ten or more times. The antigen remains undetermined. Amplified regions were TCR beta CDR3 sequences from RNA transcripts. The HTBI primer set was used in a first-round RT-PCR of the TCR CDR3. MiXCR, applied by TCRdb to the multiplex PCR reads, yields one record per CDR3 protein. The repertoire includes a few hundred thousand distinct CDR3 sequences, under 60% of them detected once, and 15% to 20% sits in the top ten. CDR3 length: 15 residues. V lost 4 bases and J lost 2, with 15 bases in between. Looked up from germline, CDR1 is SEHNR and CDR2 is FQNEAQ (reference sequence). The TCR originated in an adult woman with Graves' disease, either hyperthyroidism or ophthalmopathy (not recorded which). The chain employs TRBV7-9 and TRBJ2-7, with D perhaps matching TRBD1 (6 bases). Sequencing was done on a sample of peripheral blood or thyroid tissue (not recorded which). CDR3 coding DNA: TGTGCCAGCAGCTCGAGGGGGACGGAAACCTACGAGCAGTACTTC. Translating it yields CASSSRGTETYEQYF.